The present T cell receptor beta chain was sequenced within a study of shared clonotypes between healthy human individuals. Study-level background: Per donor, three plates held CD4 naive cells, three held CD4 memory, two held CD8 naive and one held CD8 memory.

Findings and caveats of the study: Clonotype sharing levels among donors were expected to vary with sequencing depth.

Remarks on this clone: Its antigen is as yet unknown. The sample holds other DNA sequences that translate to the same CDR3.

Sequencing used immunoSEQ multiplex PCR; TCRdb keeps in-frame clones, though not all of them. The table has fewer than 2.5 million clones, roughly 93% seen once; the top ten hold about 0.38%. The source is a man aged 18 to 30 in good health. Some clones in this sample may be carry-over from other donors' samples. Sequencing input: naive CD4+ T cells from PBMCs. Subset noted: CD45RA+ positively selected.

The CDR3 loop is CASSPGGSYNEQFF. The CDR3 DNA reads TGTGCCAGCTCACCGGGCGGGAGCTACAATGAGCAGTTCTTC. The chain recombines TRBV18 with TRBJ2-1, with 7 bases fitting TRBD2. CDR1 is KGHSH and CDR2 is LQKENI in the germline V gene. J was trimmed by 3 bases and V by 3 bases; bases with no gene match: 2. CDR3 length equals 14 residues.